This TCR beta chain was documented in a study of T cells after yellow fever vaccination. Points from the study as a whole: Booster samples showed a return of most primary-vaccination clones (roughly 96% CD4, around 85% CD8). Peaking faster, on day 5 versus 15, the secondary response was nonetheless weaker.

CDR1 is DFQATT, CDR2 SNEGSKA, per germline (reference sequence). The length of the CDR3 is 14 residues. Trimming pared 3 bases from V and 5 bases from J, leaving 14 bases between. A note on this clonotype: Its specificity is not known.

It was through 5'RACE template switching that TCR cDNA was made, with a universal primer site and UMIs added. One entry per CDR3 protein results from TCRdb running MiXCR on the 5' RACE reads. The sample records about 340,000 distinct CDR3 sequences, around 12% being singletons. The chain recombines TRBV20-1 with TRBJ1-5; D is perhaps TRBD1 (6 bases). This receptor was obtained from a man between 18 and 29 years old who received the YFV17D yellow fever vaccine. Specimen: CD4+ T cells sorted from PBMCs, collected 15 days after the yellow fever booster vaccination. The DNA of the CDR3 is TGCAGTGCTAGCAGGGGAAGGTTCGATCAGCCCCAGCATTTT. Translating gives CSASRGRFDQPQHF.